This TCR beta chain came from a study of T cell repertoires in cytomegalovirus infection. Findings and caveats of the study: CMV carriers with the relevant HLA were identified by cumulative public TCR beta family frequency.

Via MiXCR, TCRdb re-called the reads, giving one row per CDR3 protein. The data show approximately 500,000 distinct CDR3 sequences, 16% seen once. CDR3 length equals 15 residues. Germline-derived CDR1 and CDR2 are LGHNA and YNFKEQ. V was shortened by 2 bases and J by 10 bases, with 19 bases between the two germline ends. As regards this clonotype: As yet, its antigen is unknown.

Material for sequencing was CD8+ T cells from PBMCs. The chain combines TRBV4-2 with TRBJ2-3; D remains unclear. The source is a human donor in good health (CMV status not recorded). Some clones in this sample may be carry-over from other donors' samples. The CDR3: CASSQQTQSFQAQYF. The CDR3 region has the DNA TGTGCCAGCAGCCAACAAACTCAATCGTTCCAGGCGCAGTATTTT.